A single sample is the source of the 28 T cell receptor beta chains below, sequenced in a study of blood T cell dynamics during melanoma immunotherapy. Libraries were prepared by immunoSEQ multiplex PCR; TCRdb keeps only in-frame clonotypes and omits some of them. The sample lists 7,000 or so clones; about 80% were seen once. Indicated time point: pre-treatment baseline. Sequenced material: blood, taken from a patient treated with checkpoint blockade. The receptors come from a human donor with melanoma.

The chain employs TRBV28 and TRBJ1-6, with D unclear. CDR1 and CDR2 (germline): MDHEN, SYDVKM. CDR3 size: 15 residues. Trimming removed 1 base from V and 7 bases from J, with 11 bases in between. CDR3 coding DNA: TGTGCCAGCAGTTTATTTTGGCAGAAAAATTCACCCCTCCACTTT. This codes for CASSLFWQKNSPLHF.

The CDR3, as DNA: TGTGCCAGCAGTCCACCTGACCCTCCGGATGAAAAACTGTTTTTT. This gives the protein CASSPPDPPDEKLFF. V gene TRBV2 combines with J gene TRBJ1-4; D call uncertain. Germline CDR1 reads SNHLY; CDR2 reads FYNNEI. The CDR3 is 15 amino acids. V lost 5 bases to trimming and J lost 6 bases, with 16 bases between them.

This clone was seen just once. V and J are TRBV5-4 and TRBJ2-7, with 9 bases fitting TRBD1. The CDR3 has 15 residues. CDR1 is SGHNT, CDR2 YYREEE, per germline (reference sequence). Trimming at V came to 0 bases and at J to 3 bases, leaving 4 bases not matched to a gene. The CDR3 protein is CASSLGGTGFYEQYF. CDR3 nucleotide sequence: TGTGCCAGCAGCTTGGGGGGGACAGGGTTCTACGAGCAGTACTTC.

The genes are TRBV28 and TRBJ2-7; tentative D call: TRBD2 (6 bases). Per the germline V gene, CDR1 is MDHEN and CDR2 is SYDVKM. V shed 2 bases and J shed 4 bases, with 15 bases lying between them. The CDR3 is 15 residues long. In DNA form, the CDR3 reads TGTGCCAGCAGTTTAGGGCGGGGTCCTGGGTACGAGCAGTACTTC. It specifies CASSLGRGPGYEQYF.

This chain links TRBV5-5 with TRBJ1-2, with TRBD1 matching 9 bases. Germline CDR1 reads SGHKS; CDR2 reads YYEKEE (reference sequence). This CDR3 has 16 amino acids. With 0 bases clipped from V and 3 bases from J, the junction kept 6 bases outside the gene matches. The CDR3, as DNA: TGTGCCAGCAGCTTGGCCCCGGGACAGGGATACTATGGCTACACCTTC. Translation gives CASSLAPGQGYYGYTF.

The chain recombines TRBV19 with TRBJ2-7, with 7 bases fitting TRBD1. Germline V gene data show CDR1 as LNHDA and CDR2 as SQIVND (reference sequence). The CDR3 sequence is 15 residues long. Trimming at V came to 3 bases and at J to 9 bases, leaving 14 bases not matched to a gene. The CDR3 bases are TGTGCCAGTAGTATTTCCGGGACAGCCCCCCTGGGGCAGTACTTC. Translated, it gives CASSISGTAPLGQYF.

The V gene is TRBV19, the J gene TRBJ2-7, with 9 bases lining up with TRBD1. With 3 bases clipped from V and 1 base from J, the junction kept 4 bases outside the gene matches. The length of the CDR3 is 15 residues. Germline-derived CDR1 and CDR2 are LNHDA and SQIVND (reference sequence). DNA for the CDR3: TGTGCCAGTAGTATTGGGACAGGGATATCCTACGAGCAGTACTTC. Protein product: CASSIGTGISYEQYF.

CDR3 sequence (DNA): TGTGCCACCAGACTTGGACAGTTTGGAAAACTGTTTTTT. Translation gives CATRLGQFGKLFF. The chain employs TRBV6-5 and TRBJ1-4; possible D gene TRBD1, 6 bases. Germline V gene lookup returns CDR1 MNHEY and CDR2 SVGAGI. This CDR3 spans 13 amino acids. V lost 10 bases and J 10 bases, leaving 19 bases between the germline ends.

The genes are TRBV2 and TRBJ2-5; no definite D call. V lost 6 bases and J lost 11, with 16 bases in between. This CDR3 spans 12 amino acids. Germline V gene lookup returns CDR1 SNHLY and CDR2 FYNNEI. CDR3 DNA: TGTGCCAGCAGCACCTCGCTGGGATGGCAGTACTTC. Amino acids: CASSTSLGWQYF.

The chain is built from TRBV2 and TRBJ2-7, with 8 bases that match TRBD2. The CDR3 is 15 residues long. Losses at the gene ends were 2 bases for V and 4 bases for J; bases not matched to a gene: 7. The V gene's germline CDR1 is SNHLY and CDR2 FYNNEI. CDR3 region: CASSESAGGMYEQYF. For the CDR3, the DNA is TGTGCCAGCAGTGAATCGGCGGGGGGTATGTACGAGCAGTACTTC.

The chain combines TRBV28 with TRBJ2-3, with D tentatively TRBD1 (5 bases). The CDR3 consists of 15 residues. V lost 3 bases, J lost 5 bases, and 15 bases lay in between. The germline CDR1 and CDR2 sequences are MDHEN and SYDVKM. In nucleotides, the CDR3 is TGTGCCAGCAGTTTTGGACATCTAGGGCGAGATACGCAGTATTTT. Amino acids: CASSFGHLGRDTQYF.

This clone has more than one count but fewer than ten. V gene TRBV6-1 combines with J gene TRBJ1-2; D gene ambiguous. The CDR3 is 12 amino acids. Germline lookup yields CDR1 MNHNS and CDR2 SASEGT. V lost 3 bases to trimming and J lost 0 bases, with 2 bases between them. The CDR3: CASSESNYGYTF. The CDR3 nucleotides read TGTGCCAGCAGTGAGTCTAACTATGGCTACACCTTC.

The V and J genes are TRBV7-2 and TRBJ1-6; possible D gene TRBD1, 5 bases. CDR1 and CDR2 (germline): SGHTA, FQGNSA. V lost 1 base, J lost 2 bases, and 9 bases lay in between. The CDR3 loop spans 16 amino acids. In nucleotides, the CDR3 is TGTGCCAGCAGCTTAGAAGGGGATCCCTATAATTCACCCCTCCACTTT. Residues: CASSLEGDPYNSPLHF. The full variable domain, rest sourced from reference TRBV7-2 and TRBJ1-6, is GAGVSQSPSNKVTEKGKDVELRCDPISGHTALYWYRQSLGQGLEFLIYFQGNSAPDKSGLPSDRFSAERTGGSVSTLTIQRTQQEDSAVYLCASSLEGDPYNSPLHFGNGTRLTVT.

The J gene is TRBJ1-2, the V gene TRBV6-4; tentatively, D is TRBD1 (6 bases). V lost 6 bases and J 2 bases, leaving 13 bases between the germline ends. Germline CDR1 reads MRHNA; CDR2 reads SNTAGT. CDR3 length: 14 residues. The CDR3 is CASSRDISNYGYTF. In DNA, the CDR3 is TGTGCCAGCAGCCGGGACATTTCAAACTATGGCTACACCTTC.

This sequence joins TRBV29-1 and TRBJ1-4; D is possibly TRBD1 (6 bases). Trimming removed 5 bases from V and 3 bases from J, with 16 bases in between. Germline V gene sequence: CDR1 SQVTM, CDR2 ANQGSEA. The length of the CDR3 is 15 residues. CDR3 sequence (DNA): TGCAGCGTTAGAACTGGGGGGGCGTCTAATGAAAAACTGTTTTTT. It yields the protein CSVRTGGASNEKLFF.

This clone was recorded only once. The chain combines TRBV5-5 with TRBJ2-7; no definite D call. Trimming pared 0 bases from V and 1 base from J, leaving 8 bases between. The CDR3 spans 14 residues. CDR1 is SGHKS and CDR2 is YYEKEE in the germline V gene (reference sequence). The CDR3 loop reads CASSLDGGSYEQYF. CDR3 nucleotides: TGTGCCAGCAGCTTGGACGGCGGTTCCTACGAGCAGTACTTC. The full variable domain, its missing parts supplied by reference TRBV5-5 and TRBJ2-7, is DAGVTQSPTHLIKTRGQQVTLRCSPISGHKSVSWYQQVLGQGPQFIFQYYEKEERGRGNFPDRFSARQFPNYSSELNVNALLLGDSALYLCASSLDGGSYEQYFGPGTRLTVT.

V gene TRBV19 combines with J gene TRBJ1-1; D not resolved. This CDR3 has 13 amino acids. The V gene's germline CDR1 is LNHDA and CDR2 SQIVND (reference sequence). Trimming shortened V by 1 base and J by 3 bases, and 6 bases separated the two germline ends. CDR3 in DNA: TGTGCCAGTAGTATAGGGGCTTACACTGAAGCTTTCTTT. Amino acids: CASSIGAYTEAFF.

The chain employs TRBV23-1 and TRBJ2-6; D assignment may be TRBD1 or TRBD2 (5 bases each). TRBV23-1 is annotated as an ORF whose role is uncertain. Trimming stripped 6 bases from V and 3 bases from J, with 12 bases between. The CDR3 contains 15 residues. This CDR3 reads CASSLGAYGANVLTF. CDR3 coding DNA: TGCGCCAGCAGCCTCGGGGCTTATGGGGCCAACGTCCTGACTTTC.

The chain joins TRBV30 to TRBJ1-1, with a weak D call TRBD1 (5 bases). V was trimmed by 8 bases and J by 1 base, leaving 8 bases between them. CDR1 is GTSNPN, CDR2 SVGIG, per germline (reference sequence). CDR3 length: 11 residues. This CDR3 reads CAGAANTEAFF. CDR3 nucleotide sequence: TGTGCCGGGGCAGCGAACACTGAAGCTTTCTTT.

The chain employs TRBV5-4 and TRBJ1-1; TRBD1 aligns across 8 bases. The CDR3 contains 14 residues. CDR1 is SGHNT, CDR2 YYREEE, per germline (reference sequence). The J segment lost 1 base and the V segment lost 4 bases, leaving 3 bases of the junction unmatched. This CDR3 reads CASSGGQGNTEAFF. The DNA of the CDR3 is TGTGCCAGCAGCGGCGGACAGGGGAACACTGAAGCTTTCTTT.

The genes are TRBV30 and TRBJ1-5; TRBD1 matches at 8 bases. Germline V CDR1 and CDR2: GTSNPN, SVGIG (reference sequence). The CDR3 runs to 14 residues. Trimming at V came to 1 base and at J to 7 bases, leaving 6 bases not matched to a gene. As DNA, the CDR3 is TGTGCCTGGAGTGCCGGACAGGGATGGCAGCCCCAGCATTTT. It encodes CAWSAGQGWQPQHF.

The chain links TRBV7-9 to TRBJ2-3; D not resolved. CDR1 is SEHNR and CDR2 is FQNEAQ in the germline V gene (reference sequence). The CDR3 is made up of 12 amino acids. Trimming left V 8 bases short and J 5 bases short, with 11 bases between. CDR3 amino acids: CASGVGGDTQYF. DNA for the CDR3: TGTGCCAGCGGGGTCGGTGGAGATACGCAGTATTTT.

This clone has a single count. The chain combines TRBV6-5 with TRBJ2-7; D is ambiguous. V lost 0 bases and J 0 bases, leaving 9 bases between the germline ends. The CDR3 runs to 15 residues. Germline CDR1 is MNHEY and CDR2 is SVGAGI. The CDR3, as DNA: TGTGCCAGCAGTTACTCAGGGCTAGACTCCTACGAGCAGTACTTC. The encoded protein is CASSYSGLDSYEQYF.

This rearrangement joins TRBV27 to TRBJ2-7; TRBD2 agrees at 7 bases. This CDR3 has 14 residues. V lost 5 bases and J lost 0; bases outside the gene matches: 4. The germline gives CDR1 MNHEY, CDR2 SMNVEV (reference sequence). The CDR3 protein is CASSPGGSSYEQYF. Here the CDR3 DNA reads TGTGCCAGCAGTCCCGGGGGGAGCTCCTACGAGCAGTACTTC.

The chain joins TRBV9 to TRBJ2-7; D might be TRBD2 (5 bases). V was shortened by 0 bases and J by 1 base, with 11 bases between the two germline ends. The CDR3 is made up of 15 amino acids. Per the germline V gene, CDR1 is SGDLS and CDR2 is YYNGEE. The DNA for the CDR3 is TGTGCCAGCAGCGTAGGCCCTAGCCCATCCTACGAGCAGTACTTC. It is translated as CASSVGPSPSYEQYF.

The chain employs TRBV27 and TRBJ1-6; D gene ambiguous. Trimming took off 6 bases at V and 7 bases at J, with 13 bases between the two ends. The CDR3 consists of 14 residues. The V gene's germline CDR1 is MNHEY and CDR2 SMNVEV (reference sequence). Here the CDR3 DNA reads TGTGCCAGCAGCTACCGGGGAAACAATTCACCCCTCCACTTT. Amino acid sequence: CASSYRGNNSPLHF.

The chain is built from TRBV7-6 and TRBJ2-7; 10 nucleotides match TRBD2. CDR3 length equals 15 residues. Germline trimming cut 6 bases from V and 0 bases from J; bases unmatched to any gene: 5. Germline V gene sequence: CDR1 SGHVS, CDR2 FNYEAQ. In DNA form, the CDR3 reads TGTGCCAGCAGTCCTGTAGCGGGGGGCTCCTACGAGCAGTACTTC. Residues: CASSPVAGGSYEQYF.

V gene TRBV6-4 combines with J gene TRBJ2-2; D unresolved. The CDR3 covers 13 residues. CDR1 and CDR2 (germline): MRHNA, SNTAGT. V dropped 0 bases and J dropped 6 bases, with 5 bases sitting between them. The CDR3 loop is CASSDSTPGELFF. DNA for the CDR3: TGTGCCAGCAGTGACTCGACCCCCGGGGAGCTGTTTTTT.